These 9 T cell receptor beta chains were sequenced from one sample in a study of blood T cell repertoires in COVID-19. Repertoires were generated with immunoSEQ multiplex PCR, while TCRdb's copy carries only in-frame clones and drops some. The sample contains 250,000 to 350,000 clones, about 86% of which appear only once. The source material was peripheral blood. Receptor source: a person between 65 and 79 years old with COVID-19, enrolled during active disease.

The rearrangement joins TRBV29-1 to TRBJ2-1, with 12 nucleotides matching TRBD2. The CDR3 extends over 13 amino acids. Germline CDR1 is SQVTM and CDR2 is ANQGSEA. The junction had 4 bases not matched to a gene; V was cut back by 7 bases and J by 6 bases. CDR3 bases: TGCAGCGCAGGACTAGCGGGACCCAATGAGCAGTTCTTC. It yields the protein CSAGLAGPNEQFF.

The gene calls are TRBV19 and TRBJ2-7, with 7 bases matching TRBD1. Germline V gives CDR1 LNHDA, CDR2 SQIVND (reference sequence). The CDR3 runs 14 residues. The J segment lost 2 bases and the V segment lost 5 bases, leaving 6 bases of the junction unmatched. The chain's CDR3 is CASSHRTGTYEQYF. The DNA for the CDR3 is TGTGCCAGTAGTCATCGGACAGGAACCTACGAGCAGTACTTC.

The V call is TRBV3-1 (or the pseudogene TRBV3-2), the J call TRBJ1-1; D possibly corresponds to TRBD1 (6 bases). V lost 4 bases and J 12 bases, leaving 18 bases between the germline ends. The CDR3 length is 13 residues. Germline V CDR1 and CDR2: LGHDT, YNNKEL (reference sequence). CDR3: CASSRVKGEGSFF. The CDR3 region has the DNA TGTGCCAGCAGCCGAGTCAAGGGGGAAGGGTCTTTCTTT.

This rearrangement joins TRBV7-3 to TRBJ1-1; the match to TRBD1 covers 8 bases. The CDR3 runs 15 residues. The V gene end was trimmed by 5 bases and the J gene end by 0 bases; junction bases not matched to a gene: 5. In germline, CDR1 is SGHTA, CDR2 FQGTGA. CDR3 loop: CASSPGQGMNTEAFF. CDR3 coding DNA: TGTGCCAGCAGCCCCGGACAGGGAATGAACACTGAAGCTTTCTTT.

The chain couples TRBV11-2 to TRBJ2-3; 10 nucleotides match TRBD2. This CDR3 is 18 amino acids long. Germline loops: CDR1 SGHAT, CDR2 FQNNGV. With 5 bases clipped from V and 6 bases from J, the junction kept 17 bases outside the gene matches. The CDR3 loop is CASSLIAGGIGIRDTQYF. The CDR3 DNA is TGTGCCAGCAGCCTAATAGCGGGAGGAATAGGTATTCGGGATACGCAGTATTTT. Combining the CDR3 with reference TRBV11-2 and TRBJ2-3 gives the whole variable domain EAGVAQSPRYKIIEKRQSVAFWCNPISGHATLYWYQQILGQGPKLLIQFQNNGVVDDSQLPKDRFSAERLKGVDSTLKIQPAKLEDSAVYLCASSLIAGGIGIRDTQYFGPGTRLTVL.

The chain employs TRBV29-1 and TRBJ1-2; 9 bases are shared with TRBD1. The V gene end was trimmed by 5 bases and the J gene end by 5 bases; junction bases not matched to a gene: 9. CDR1 is SQVTM, CDR2 ANQGSEA, per germline. This CDR3 spans 14 amino acids. CDR3 region: CSVQGTGFIYGYTF. The CDR3 DNA reads as TGCAGCGTTCAGGGGACAGGGTTCATTTATGGCTACACCTTC.

The chain uses TRBV4-1 and TRBJ2-2, with 9 bases that match TRBD1. The germline V gene has CDR1 MGHRA and CDR2 YSYEKL. The ends lost 3 bases at V and 4 bases at J; junction bases unmatched: 3. This CDR3 comprises 15 residues. CDR3 DNA: TGCGCCAGCAGCCAGCGGGACAGGGTCACCGGGGAGCTGTTTTTT. It encodes CASSQRDRVTGELFF.

The chain combines TRBV11-1 with TRBJ1-1, with TRBD1 matching 9 bases. The CDR3 sequence is 15 residues long. The germline gives CDR1 SGHAT, CDR2 FQDESV (reference sequence). The V gene end was trimmed by 3 bases and the J gene end by 2 bases; junction bases not matched to a gene: 4. CDR3 residues: CASSFNRGLNTEAFF. Here the CDR3 DNA reads TGTGCCAGCAGCTTCAACAGGGGGCTAAACACTGAAGCTTTCTTT.

The genes are TRBV14 and TRBJ1-4; D gene uncertain. Trimming removed 1 base at V and 7 bases at J, with 22 bases between. Per germline, CDR1 SGHDN and CDR2 FVKESK. This CDR3 comprises 18 residues. CDR3 coding DNA: TGTGCCAGCAGCCAAGGTGGAGGAGAATCACGGCTTGGTGAAAAACTGTTTTTT. Protein product: CASSQGGGESRLGEKLFF.